This T cell receptor beta chain was sequenced for a study of chemoradiotherapy in HPV16-positive cancers. Overall study: A couple of HPV16-positive patients' cells yielded candidate HPV-specific clones and common motifs.

Comments on this clone: Its antigen is currently unknown.

Overall study findings and caveats: Candidate HPV-specific clones and E7-related TCR motifs grew in tumor during treatment. For HPV16-positive patients, expanding HPV-responsive T cells associated with longer recurrence-free survival. HPV-specific T cells were functionally defined from only a couple of HPV16-positive patients.

The protocol was immunoSEQ multiplex PCR, while the TCRdb copy is restricted to in-frame clones and leaves out a portion. The profile shows 7,000 to 8,500 clones, around nine tenths of them singletons. J gave up 2 bases and V 2 bases, and 6 bases lay outside the gene matches. The CDR3 has 16 amino acids. CDR1 is MNHEY, CDR2 SVGAGI, per germline. Material: tumor tissue, obtained from a patient who underwent chemoradiotherapy. This chain links TRBV6-5 with TRBJ2-5; TRBD2 aligns across 9 bases. The source of this sequence is a human donor with HPV-associated anogenital cancer. CDR3 residues: CASSYTRTSAQETQYF. CDR3 sequence (DNA): TGTGCCAGCAGTTACACTCGGACTAGCGCACAAGAGACCCAGTACTTC.